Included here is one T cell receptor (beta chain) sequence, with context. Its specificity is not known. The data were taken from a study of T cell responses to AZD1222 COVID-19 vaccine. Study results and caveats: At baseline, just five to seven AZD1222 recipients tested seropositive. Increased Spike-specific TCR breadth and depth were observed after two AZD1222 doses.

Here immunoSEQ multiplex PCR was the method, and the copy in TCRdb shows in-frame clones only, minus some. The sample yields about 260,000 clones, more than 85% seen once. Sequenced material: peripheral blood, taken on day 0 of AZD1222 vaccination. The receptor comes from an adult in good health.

The CDR3 loop is CASSPAGAQETQYF. CDR3 sequence (DNA): TGCGCCAGCAGCCCCGCAGGGGCCCAAGAGACCCAGTACTTC. V is TRBV5-1 and J is TRBJ2-5, with D tentatively TRBD1 (6 bases). Deletions cut 4 bases from V and 1 base from J, with 11 bases between. This CDR3 has 14 amino acids. CDR1 and CDR2 from the germline V gene are SGHRS and YFSETQ.